This T cell receptor (beta chain) was obtained from a study of long-term antiretroviral therapy in people with HIV. Study details: It was about a decade before the 2015 immediate-ART recommendation that the earliest samples were taken. General study results and limits: Across all time points, the repertoire was dominated by clones that expanded before ART. ART preceded a rise in diversity that nonetheless stayed lower than in transplant donor controls.

Germline-derived CDR1 and CDR2 are SNHLY and FYNNEI. With 6 bases clipped from V and 4 bases from J, the junction kept 9 bases outside the gene matches. The CDR3 runs 15 residues. Notes on this clone: Its antigen remains unknown.

immunoSEQ v3.0 was run at survey level. Using immunoSEQ multiplex PCR, the repertoire was profiled, and TCRdb retains in-frame clones only, with some absent. Of more than 15,000 clones listed, over 60% were seen once; the top ten hold roughly 15%. The rearrangement links TRBV2 to TRBJ2-1; 7 bases align to TRBD1. The starting material was unsorted PBMCs, obtained 2.9 years after starting antiretroviral therapy. This TCR was sampled from a woman aged 30 to 39 with HIV. The CDR3 DNA reads TGTGCCAGCAGAAACAGGGGCCCAAAGTACAATGAGCAGTTCTTC. It encodes CASRNRGPKYNEQFF.